The 23 T cell receptor beta chains reported below all come from one sample, sequenced in a study of spatial heterogeneity in lung cancer. Specified time point: blood at routine non-recurrence follow-up after resection. TCRdb re-derived calls from the 5' RACE reads in MiXCR, one entry per CDR3 protein. The top ten clones hold around 47% of a sample with fewer than 11,000 distinct CDR3 sequences, 20% to 25% of them seen once. The sample here was PBMCs, taken at follow-up. Every receptor here comes from a male donor with early-stage non-small cell lung cancer.

V and J are TRBV10-3 and TRBJ2-2; D could derive from TRBD1 or TRBD2 (5 bases each). The CDR3 spans 13 residues. Germline V gene data show CDR1 as ENHRY and CDR2 as SYGVKD. Trimming shortened V by 4 bases and J by 6 bases, and 9 bases separated the two germline ends. CDR3 residues: CAISAGTAGELFF. The CDR3 region has the DNA TGTGCCATCAGTGCCGGGACCGCCGGGGAGCTGTTTTTT.

Many counts were recorded for this clonotype. V and J are TRBV9 and TRBJ2-2, with 10 bases matching TRBD2. Germline loops: CDR1 SGDLS, CDR2 YYNGEE. Germline trimming cut 3 bases from V and 4 bases from J; bases unmatched to any gene: 3. This CDR3 is 15 amino acids long. The CDR3 sequence: CASSASGSATGELFF. Written as DNA, the CDR3 is TGTGCCAGCAGCGCTAGCGGGAGTGCCACCGGGGAGCTGTTTTTT.

This rearrangement joins TRBV7-9 to TRBJ2-7, with D perhaps assigned TRBD1 or TRBD2 (5 bases each). The CDR3 length is 12 residues. The V and J ends lost 5 bases and 7 bases respectively, with 12 bases between them. Per germline, CDR1 SEHNR and CDR2 FQNEAQ (reference sequence). The CDR3 DNA reads as TGTGCCAGCAGCATCCGTGGGGGAGAGCAGTACTTC. Translated: CASSIRGGEQYF. The variable domain in full, with the rest retrieved from reference TRBV7-9 and TRBJ2-7, is DTGVSQNPRHKITKRGQNVTFRCDPISEHNRLYWYRQTLGQGPEFLTYFQNEAQLEKSRLLSDRFSAERPKGSFSTLEIQRTEQGDSAMYLCASSIRGGEQYFGPGTRLTVT.

This clonotype was detected ten times or more. J is TRBJ2-3 and V is TRBV9, with 11 bases matching TRBD2. CDR3 length: 15 amino acids. Germline V gene data show CDR1 as SGDLS and CDR2 as YYNGEE. V dropped 3 bases and J dropped 2; count of bases not matched to a gene: 2. CDR3 sequence: CASSATSGNTDTQYF. The CDR3 nucleotides are TGTGCCAGCAGCGCGACTAGCGGGAACACAGATACGCAGTATTTT. The full variable domain, completed using reference TRBV9 and TRBJ2-3, is DSGVTQTPKHLITATGQRVTLRCSPRSGDLSVYWYQQSLDQGLQFLIQYYNGEERAKGNILERFSAQQFPDLHSELNLSSLELGDSALYFCASSATSGNTDTQYFGPGTRLTVL.

This clonotype was seen only once. The gene calls are TRBV20-1 and TRBJ2-1; possibly TRBD1 or TRBD2 for D (6 bases each). The CDR3 spans 13 residues. Trimming took off 7 bases at V and 1 base at J, with 11 bases between the two ends. Germline V gene lookup returns CDR1 DFQATT and CDR2 SNEGSKA (reference sequence). CDR3 sequence reads: CSVGGTSYNEQFF. DNA for the CDR3: TGCAGTGTAGGCGGGACATCCTACAATGAGCAGTTCTTC.

This clonotype was seen a few times. A much larger clone differs from this one at a single base, so this may be a read error. The chain is built from TRBV7-9 and TRBJ2-3, with TRBD2 matching over 7 bases. Germline V gene data show CDR1 as SEHNR and CDR2 as FQNEAQ (reference sequence). CDR3 size: 15 residues. CDR3 amino acids: CASSRTSGSTDMQYF. CDR3 in DNA: TGTGCCAGCAGCCGGACTAGTGGTAGCACAGATATGCAGTATTTT.

Ten or more counts support this clonotype. V gene TRBV28 combines with J gene TRBJ1-1; D uncertain. There are 14 residues in the CDR3. The V gene lost 5 bases and the J gene lost 4 bases, with 14 bases spanning the gap. Per the germline V gene, CDR1 is MDHEN and CDR2 is SYDVKM. The CDR3 nucleotides read TGTGCCAGCAGTGGCCTTGGGAAAATCACTGAAGCTTTCTTT. Protein product: CASSGLGKITEAFF.

This clonotype was seen at least ten times. V is TRBV7-3 and J is TRBJ2-1; tentative D call: TRBD2 (6 bases). Trimming took off 0 bases at V and 5 bases at J, with 8 bases between the two ends. Germline assignment: CDR1 SGHTA and CDR2 FQGTGA. This CDR3 region has 14 residues. CDR3 loop: CASSLTRGNNEQFF. As DNA, the CDR3 is TGTGCCAGCAGCTTAACGCGGGGCAACAATGAGCAGTTCTTC.

This clonotype was detected ten times or more. V and J are TRBV27 and TRBJ1-5; 11 positions agree with TRBD1. With 6 bases clipped from V and 0 bases from J, the junction kept 10 bases outside the gene matches. The CDR3 runs to 18 residues. Germline V gene data show CDR1 as MNHEY and CDR2 as SMNVEV (reference sequence). As DNA, the CDR3 is TGTGCCAGCAGGACCGGGACAGGGGGACCGCTTAGCAATCAGCCCCAGCATTTT. This gives the protein CASRTGTGGPLSNQPQHF.

This clonotype was observed a handful of times. This rearrangement joins TRBV6-2 or TRBV6-3 to TRBJ1-1, with no clear D. CDR3 length: 15 amino acids. The germline V gene encodes CDR1 MNHEY and CDR2 SVGEGT. Trimming stripped 6 bases from V and 3 bases from J, with 17 bases between. CDR3 loop: CASRHAGSGYTEAFF. CDR3 sequence (DNA): TGTGCCAGCAGACACGCGGGATCCGGGTACACTGAAGCTTTCTTT.

With respect to this clonotype: With a much larger clone just one base away, this may be a read error. The J gene is TRBJ2-4, the V gene TRBV10-3; D might be TRBD2 (7 bases). This CDR3 has 13 residues. The V end lost 10 bases, the J end lost 5 bases, and 15 bases lay between the germline ends. Germline CDR1 ENHRY, CDR2 SYGVKD. The CDR3 DNA follows: TGTGCCACCGTAGGGGGGGAACAAAACATTCAGTACTTC. Encoded protein: CATVGGEQNIQYF.

This clonotype has a single count. The V call is TRBV5-1, the J call TRBJ2-1; 7 bases line up with TRBD2. J gave up 5 bases and V 0 bases, and 2 bases lay outside the gene matches. The CDR3 runs to 14 residues. Germline V gives CDR1 SGHRS, CDR2 YFSETQ. CDR3 nucleotides: TGCGCCAGCAGCTTGGAAGCGGGAAACAATGAGCAGTTCTTC. This sequence encodes CASSLEAGNNEQFF.

Sample share makes this clonotype medium-sized. J is TRBJ2-7 and V is TRBV12-3 or TRBV12-4; D unresolved. The CDR3 has 11 amino acids. V lost 4 bases to trimming and J lost 3 bases, with 4 bases between them. DNA for the CDR3: TGTGCCAGCAGTTACAGCTACGAGCAGTACTTC. This translates into CASSYSYEQYF.

At least ten counts were recorded for this clonotype. The rearrangement uses TRBV29-1 and TRBJ2-6, with 11 bases aligning to TRBD1. Unmatched junction bases numbered 6, after V lost 4 bases and J lost 1 base. Per germline, CDR1 SQVTM and CDR2 ANQGSEA. The CDR3 has 17 amino acids. In DNA form, the CDR3 reads TGCAGCGTTGGAGGGACAGGGGGAGTATCTGGGGCCAACGTCCTGACTTTC. It translates to CSVGGTGGVSGANVLTF.

The chain has TRBV14 and TRBJ2-1; 8 bases fit TRBD2. Germline V gives CDR1 SGHDN, CDR2 FVKESK. The CDR3 is made up of 15 amino acids. V shed 2 bases and J 3 bases; nucleotides not matched to a gene: 3. CDR3 protein: CASSQPGLGYNEQFF. The CDR3 bases are TGTGCCAGCAGCCAACCGGGACTAGGCTACAATGAGCAGTTCTTC.

Here the CDR3 DNA reads TGCGCCAGCAGCTCGAGAGGGTCATCAAGGTCCACAGATACGCAGTATTTT. It is translated as CASSSRGSSRSTDTQYF. The rearrangement uses TRBV5-1 and TRBJ2-3; D might be TRBD2 (5 bases). CDR1 is SGHRS, CDR2 YFSETQ, per germline. This CDR3 region has 17 residues. Trimming removed 3 bases from V and 2 bases from J, with 19 bases in between.

This chain uses TRBV6-2 or TRBV6-3 with TRBJ1-3, with unresolved D. Germline CDR1 is MNHEY and CDR2 is SVGEGT. V lost 0 bases and J 0 bases, leaving 9 bases between the germline ends. The CDR3 sequence is 16 residues long. Here the CDR3 DNA reads TGTGCCAGCAGTTACTCGGGCGGGAGCTCTGGAAACACCATATATTTT. It yields the protein CASSYSGGSSGNTIYF.

This clonotype has a count of ten or more. CDR3 sequence reads: CASSGIGLAGGMGNEQFF. Here the CDR3 DNA reads TGTGCCAGCAGCGGAATCGGACTAGCGGGAGGAATGGGCAATGAGCAGTTCTTC. The chain uses TRBV14 and TRBJ2-1; TRBD2 matches 14 bases. Germline values: CDR1 SGHDN, CDR2 FVKESK. Trimming removed 5 bases from V and 6 bases from J; junction bases left unmatched: 12. The CDR3 length is 18 residues.

This clonotype was counted ten times or more. This chain links TRBV28 with TRBJ2-1; D call uncertain. The CDR3 length is 14 residues. Trimming took 7 bases from V and 2 from J, leaving 12 bases between them. Looked up from germline, CDR1 is MDHEN and CDR2 is SYDVKM. CDR3 in DNA: TGTGCCAGCACCAAAAACGGACCCTACAATGAGCAGTTCTTC. The encoded protein is CASTKNGPYNEQFF.

V usage is TRBV4-1 and J usage is TRBJ2-7, with 9 bases matching TRBD1. Germline V lookup: CDR1 MGHRA, CDR2 YSYEKL. This CDR3 has 15 residues. V gave up 5 bases and J gave up 2 bases; unmatched junction bases: 7. The CDR3 sequence: CASSRPGQGTYEQYF. CDR3 nucleotides: TGCGCCAGCAGCAGACCGGGACAGGGTACCTACGAGCAGTACTTC.

In this sample, this clonotype turned up a few times. The chain uses TRBV5-1 and TRBJ1-1; D perhaps matches TRBD1 (5 bases). Between the trimmed V and J ends, which lost 0 bases and 4 bases, there was a span of 13 bases. The length of the CDR3 is 15 residues. The V gene's germline CDR1 is SGHRS and CDR2 YFSETQ. CDR3 region: CASSLAGGGRTEAFF. The CDR3 DNA follows: TGCGCCAGCAGCTTGGCCGGGGGTGGTCGCACTGAAGCTTTCTTT. Full variable domain (outside the CDR3, taken from reference TRBV5-1 and TRBJ1-1): KAGVTQTPRYLIKTRGQQVTLSCSPISGHRSVSWYQQTPGQGLQFLFEYFSETQRNKGNFPGRFSGRQFSNSRSEMNVSTLELGDSALYLCASSLAGGGRTEAFFGQGTRLTVV.

This clonotype is medium-sized (0.01 to 0.1%) by share. The chain recombines TRBV7-2 with TRBJ2-7; tentatively, D is TRBD1 or TRBD2 (5 bases each). V lost 0 bases and J 2 bases, leaving 11 bases between the germline ends. Germline V gene sequence: CDR1 SGHTA, CDR2 FQGNSA. The CDR3 consists of 15 residues. The CDR3, as DNA: TGTGCCAGCAGCTTAGCCGGGACGGGGACCTACGAGCAGTACTTC. Protein: CASSLAGTGTYEQYF.

This chain's CDR3 is CSARGVGSYNEQFF. In DNA form, the CDR3 reads TGCAGTGCTAGGGGAGTAGGCTCCTACAATGAGCAGTTCTTC. This chain uses TRBV20-1 with TRBJ2-1; maybe TRBD2 (5 bases). Trimming removed 3 bases from V and 0 bases from J, with 9 bases in between. Germline CDR1 and CDR2: DFQATT and SNEGSKA (reference sequence). The CDR3 sequence is 14 residues long.